The 19 T cell receptor beta chains presented below share a single source sample, sequenced in a study of blood T cells in healthy people across ages. Primers used in a second PCR of about 7 to 12 cycles were a sample-barcoded 5' primer and a J-beta primer mix. TCRdb recomputed calls from the 5' RACE reads with MiXCR, one row per CDR3 protein. The sample lists 650,000 to 1,000,000 distinct CDR3 sequences; 35% to 40% were seen once. Sequencing used blood. The receptors come from a man in his late teens or twenties in good health.

There are a few counts of this clonotype. This chain connects TRBV5-1 to TRBJ2-1, with D unresolved. V shed 3 bases and J shed 5 bases, with 12 bases lying between them. Germline-derived CDR1 and CDR2 are SGHRS and YFSETQ. The CDR3 runs to 14 residues. The CDR3 loop reads CASSSTLLHNEQFF. The CDR3 DNA sequence: TGCGCCAGCAGCTCCACCTTGCTGCACAATGAGCAGTTCTTC.

The chain couples TRBV7-9 to TRBJ1-1; TRBD1 aligns across 7 bases. In germline, CDR1 is SEHNR, CDR2 FQNEAQ (reference sequence). This CDR3 has 15 residues. Trimming at V came to 6 bases and at J to 3 bases, leaving 10 bases not matched to a gene. The CDR3 DNA sequence: TGTGCCAGCAGTAGCCGAGGGGGCGCTTACACTGAAGCTTTCTTT. Translation gives CASSSRGGAYTEAFF.

The V and J genes are TRBV4-3 and TRBJ1-3; no definite D call. Trimming took 0 bases from V and 0 from J, leaving 6 bases between them. The germline CDR1 and CDR2 sequences are LGHNA and YSLEER. This CDR3 region has 15 residues. CDR3 residues: CASSQDSTSGNTIYF. The CDR3 DNA reads as TGCGCCAGCAGCCAAGACAGCACCTCTGGAAACACCATATATTTT.

The CDR3: CASSLDGSNIQYF. The CDR3 DNA reads TGTGCCAGCAGTTTAGACGGATCGAACATTCAGTACTTC. The V and J genes are TRBV12-3 or TRBV12-4 and TRBJ2-4; no definite D call. V lost 1 base to trimming and J lost 7 bases, with 8 bases between them. The CDR3 runs 13 residues.

This clonotype has more than one count but fewer than ten. This chain connects TRBV7-3 to TRBJ2-7, with D maybe TRBD1 (6 bases). The CDR3 is made up of 13 amino acids. Trimming shortened V by 4 bases and J by 7 bases, and 14 bases separated the two germline ends. Germline V lookup: CDR1 SGHTA, CDR2 FQGTGA. The chain's CDR3 is CASSSSGQNEQYF. The CDR3 nucleotides read TGTGCCAGCAGCTCCTCCGGACAGAATGAGCAGTACTTC. The variable domain in full, completed from reference TRBV7-3 and TRBJ2-7, reads GAGVSQTPSNKVTEKGKYVELRCDPISGHTALYWYRQSLGQGPEFLIYFQGTGAADDSGLPNDRFFAVRPEGSVSTLKIQRTERGDSAVYLCASSSSGQNEQYFGPGTRLTVT.

The V and J genes are TRBV5-6 and TRBJ2-4; tentatively, D is TRBD2 (6 bases). The V and J ends lost 0 bases and 1 base respectively, with 17 bases between them. The CDR3 consists of 18 residues. CDR1 and CDR2 (germline): SGHDT, YYEEEE. This chain's CDR3 is CASSLGPPGVEAKNIQYF. The CDR3 bases are TGTGCCAGCAGCTTGGGCCCCCCGGGGGTGGAGGCCAAAAACATTCAGTACTTC.

The chain joins TRBV4-1 to TRBJ2-7; tentatively, D is TRBD2 (5 bases). The CDR3 has 17 residues. Germline CDR1 MGHRA, CDR2 YSYEKL. Trimming left V 0 bases short and J 7 bases short, with 22 bases between. In DNA, the CDR3 is TGCGCCAGCAGCCAAGATCTAGAGGGAACCTCAAGGAATGAGCAGTACTTC. Residues: CASSQDLEGTSRNEQYF.

This clonotype turned up a few times. This chain uses TRBV6-6 with TRBJ2-3, with no clear D. Trimming shortened V by 2 bases and J by 5 bases, and 11 bases separated the two germline ends. This CDR3 is built from 14 residues. Germline V lookup: CDR1 MNHNY, CDR2 SVGAGI (reference sequence). The CDR3 DNA reads as TGTGCCAGCAGTTACCCGAGCGCCGGAGATACGCAGTATTTT. It codes for CASSYPSAGDTQYF.

This clonotype has more than one count but fewer than ten. The chain employs TRBV9 and TRBJ2-2; a possible D gene is TRBD1 (6 bases). With 0 bases removed from V and 7 bases from J, the gap between germline ends came to 25 bases. Germline CDR1 reads SGDLS; CDR2 reads YYNGEE. CDR3 length: 19 amino acids. CDR3 protein: CASSVEYAPRQGMGGELFF. As DNA, the CDR3 is TGTGCCAGCAGCGTAGAGTATGCCCCCCGCCAGGGGATGGGCGGGGAGCTGTTTTTT. Looking up the rest from reference TRBV9 and TRBJ2-2 gives the full variable domain: DSGVTQTPKHLITATGQRVTLRCSPRSGDLSVYWYQQSLDQGLQFLIQYYNGEERAKGNILERFSAQQFPDLHSELNLSSLELGDSALYFCASSVEYAPRQGMGGELFFGEGSRLTVL.

This clonotype was picked up many times. The chain employs TRBV20-1 and TRBJ2-5; D ambiguous. There are 13 residues in the CDR3. The V end lost 0 bases, the J end lost 5 bases, and 10 bases lay between the germline ends. CDR1 and CDR2 (germline): DFQATT, SNEGSKA (reference sequence). The chain's CDR3 is CSARDHRPETQYF. CDR3 nucleotides: TGCAGTGCTAGAGATCATAGGCCGGAGACCCAGTACTTC.

This clonotype was recorded a few times. As DNA, the CDR3 is TGTGCCAGCAGCGACAGGGGGCAAGGAGGAGCTAATGAAAAACTGTTTTTT. This translates into CASSDRGQGGANEKLFF. The chain couples TRBV3-1 to TRBJ1-4, with 10 bases aligning to TRBD1. The ends lost 5 bases at V and 3 bases at J; junction bases unmatched: 9. Germline V CDR1 and CDR2: LGHDT, YNNKEL (reference sequence). This CDR3 spans 17 amino acids.

The chain is built from TRBV14 and TRBJ2-3, with 11 bases matching TRBD2. Germline-derived CDR1 and CDR2 are SGHDN and FVKESK. This CDR3 spans 16 amino acids. The junction had 12 bases not matched to a gene; V was cut back by 4 bases and J by 9 bases. The CDR3 reads CASSLLAGDKAGTQYF. CDR3 nucleotide sequence: TGTGCCAGCAGCCTACTAGCGGGGGACAAGGCGGGGACGCAGTATTTT.

Many counts were recorded for this clonotype. This chain uses TRBV20-1 with TRBJ2-5, with D perhaps TRBD2 (6 bases). CDR3 length: 14 amino acids. The germline V gene has CDR1 DFQATT and CDR2 SNEGSKA (reference sequence). The V end was cut by 3 bases, the J end by 4 bases, with 15 bases between. CDR3 in DNA: TGCAGTGCTAGGCTGACTAGTCACATAGAGACCCAGTACTTC. The encoded protein is CSARLTSHIETQYF.

V gene TRBV7-2 combines with J gene TRBJ2-3; TRBD1 is a possible D gene (6 bases). The V end lost 4 bases, the J end lost 5 bases, and 13 bases lay between the germline ends. Looked up from germline, CDR1 is SGHTA and CDR2 is FQGNSA. The CDR3 is made up of 14 amino acids. For the CDR3, the DNA is TGTGCCAGCAGCTCCGGACAGCCGGGAGATACGCAGTATTTT. Protein product: CASSSGQPGDTQYF.

V is TRBV7-9 and J is TRBJ1-1; D unresolved. The germline V and J ends were trimmed by 1 base and 2 bases, with 14 bases remaining between them. The CDR3 contains 16 residues. CDR1 is SEHNR and CDR2 is FQNEAQ in the germline V gene (reference sequence). The chain's CDR3 is CASSLDRALINTEAFF. In nucleotides, the CDR3 is TGTGCCAGCAGCTTAGACCGAGCGCTCATCAACACTGAAGCTTTCTTT. Full variable domain (outside the CDR3, taken from reference TRBV7-9 and TRBJ1-1): DTGVSQNPRHKITKRGQNVTFRCDPISEHNRLYWYRQTLGQGPEFLTYFQNEAQLEKSRLLSDRFSAERPKGSFSTLEIQRTEQGDSAMYLCASSLDRALINTEAFFGQGTRLTVV.

This chain links TRBV6-2 or TRBV6-3 with TRBJ2-7; tentatively, D is TRBD1 (5 bases). The ends were cut back, 0 bases at V and 2 bases at J, with 5 bases in the middle. The CDR3 spans 13 residues. CDR1 is MNHEY, CDR2 SVGEGT, per germline. CDR3 residues: CASSYSDTYEQYF. DNA for the CDR3: TGTGCCAGCAGTTACTCGGACACCTACGAGCAGTACTTC.

This clonotype showed up many times. The chain recombines TRBV12-3 or TRBV12-4 with TRBJ2-3; D remains unclear. V was clipped by 7 bases and J by 2 bases, with 22 bases between them. The CDR3 is 17 amino acids. CDR3 nucleotides: TGTGCCAGCACCAGCTTCCCCAACCTAGATATCACAGATACGCAGTATTTT. Protein product: CASTSFPNLDITDTQYF.

V is TRBV7-6 and J is TRBJ2-7; unclear D gene. TRBJ2-5 matches the DNA end more closely, so the J call is doubtful. Germline CDR1 and CDR2: SGHVS and FNYEAQ. The CDR3 covers 14 residues. CDR3 DNA sequence: TGTGCCAGCAGCTTACAGGCTGTTCCAGGGACCCAGTACTTC. It encodes CASSLQAVPGTQYF.

The V gene is TRBV7-9, the J gene TRBJ2-1; 8 bases fit TRBD1. CDR1 SEHNR and CDR2 FQNEAQ come from the germline V gene (reference sequence). The CDR3 covers 16 residues. V dropped 5 bases and J dropped 4; count of bases not matched to a gene: 10. CDR3 loop: CASSGGRDRTYNEQFF. Here the CDR3 DNA reads TGTGCCAGCAGCGGCGGTCGGGACAGGACTTACAATGAGCAGTTCTTC.